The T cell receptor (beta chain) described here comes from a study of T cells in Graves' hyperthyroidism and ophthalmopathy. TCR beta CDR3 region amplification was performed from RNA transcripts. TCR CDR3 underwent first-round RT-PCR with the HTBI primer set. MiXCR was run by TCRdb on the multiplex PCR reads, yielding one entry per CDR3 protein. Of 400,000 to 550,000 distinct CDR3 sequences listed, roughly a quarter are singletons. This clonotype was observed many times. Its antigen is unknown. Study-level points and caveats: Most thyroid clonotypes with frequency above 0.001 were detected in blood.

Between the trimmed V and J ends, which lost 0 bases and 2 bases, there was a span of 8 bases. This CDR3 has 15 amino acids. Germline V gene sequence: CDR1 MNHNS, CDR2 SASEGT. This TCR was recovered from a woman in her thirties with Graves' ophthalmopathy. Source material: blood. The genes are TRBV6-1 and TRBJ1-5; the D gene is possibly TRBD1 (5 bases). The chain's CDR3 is CASSEADSRNQPQHF. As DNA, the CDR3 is TGTGCCAGCAGTGAAGCAGACAGCCGCAATCAGCCCCAGCATTTT.